The 21 T cell receptor beta chains listed next were all sequenced from one sample in a study of blood T cell repertoires in COVID-19 (dated by TCRdb to the early 2020s). The method was the immunoSEQ multiplex PCR assay. The table comes from immuneACCESS by way of TCRdb, which keeps in-frame sequences with V and J called. Part of the clones is missing from these tables; in studies checked, under half for an unresolved V gene and the rest for unknown reasons. The sample contains about 100,000 clones, 75% to 85% of them found a single time. Around 5.2% of the sample is taken by the ten largest. Sequences were obtained from peripheral blood. The source is a man older than 75 with COVID-19, enrolled during active disease.

The rearrangement joins TRBV2 to TRBJ1-5; 7 bases match TRBD1. After removal of 1 base from V and 5 bases from J, the junction contained 5 bases not matched to a gene. Germline lookup yields CDR1 SNHLY and CDR2 FYNNEI. CDR3 length: 15 amino acids. This chain's CDR3 is CASSEGAGGYQPQHF. CDR3 DNA sequence: TGTGCCAGCAGTGAAGGGGCAGGGGGGTATCAGCCCCAGCATTTT.

V gene TRBV11-3 combines with J gene TRBJ1-1; no definite D call. There are 14 residues in the CDR3. CDR1 is SGHNT, CDR2 YENEEA, per germline. V was clipped by 2 bases and J by 1 base, with 8 bases between them. The CDR3 here is CASSLRGPNTEAFF. The DNA of the CDR3 is TGTGCCAGCAGCTTAAGAGGGCCGAACACTGAAGCTTTCTTT.

The chain carries TRBV7-3 and TRBJ2-2; no clear D. Germline CDR1 and CDR2: SGHTA and FQGTGA. V lost 5 bases and J 6 bases, leaving 10 bases between the germline ends. The CDR3 consists of 13 residues. CDR3 sequence: CASSPLEAGELFF. For the CDR3, the DNA is TGTGCCAGCAGCCCCCTCGAGGCCGGGGAGCTGTTTTTT.

The chain couples TRBV2 to TRBJ2-1; 7 bases are a match to TRBD2. The germline V gene has CDR1 SNHLY and CDR2 FYNNEI. The CDR3 contains 13 residues. The V segment lost 7 bases and the J segment 8 bases; nucleotides outside the gene matches: 8. The DNA of the CDR3 is TGTGCCAGCACGAGGAAGCGGGACGATGAGCAGTTCTTC. It translates to CASTRKRDDEQFF. Full variable domain (missing parts from reference TRBV2 and TRBJ2-1): EPEVTQTPSHQVTQMGQEVILRCVPISNHLYFYWYRQILGQKVEFLVSFYNNEISEKSEIFDDQFSVERPDGSNFTLKIRSTKLEDSAMYFCASTRKRDDEQFFGPGTRLTVL.

V and J are TRBV5-1 and TRBJ1-1; D may be TRBD1 (6 bases). Germline V CDR1 and CDR2: SGHRS, YFSETQ. This CDR3 spans 13 amino acids. Trimming shortened V by 2 bases and J by 7 bases, and 12 bases separated the two germline ends. CDR3 in amino acids: CASSFGYRDEAFF. The CDR3 DNA follows: TGCGCCAGCAGCTTCGGTTACAGGGATGAAGCTTTCTTT.

The chain joins TRBV28 to TRBJ2-5, with D unclear. The germline V gene encodes CDR1 MDHEN and CDR2 SYDVKM. Trimming removed 2 bases at V and 2 bases at J, with 6 bases between. This CDR3 contains 13 residues. The CDR3 coding sequence is TGTGCCAGCAGTTTAACTCCTCAAGAGACCCAGTACTTC. It specifies CASSLTPQETQYF.

This chain's CDR3 is CASSRAGGPYNEQFF. The CDR3 region has the DNA TGTGCCAGCAGCCGAGCGGGGGGGCCCTACAATGAGCAGTTCTTC. The rearrangement joins TRBV11-3 to TRBJ2-1, with 10 positions matching TRBD2. The CDR3 is 15 residues long. Looked up from germline, CDR1 is SGHNT and CDR2 is YENEEA. Unmatched junction bases numbered 3, after V lost 5 bases and J lost 2 bases.

DNA of the CDR3: TGTGCCAGCAGCCAAGCTTTATCTGGCTACACCTTC. Its translation is CASSQALSGYTF. V and J are TRBV3-1 (or the pseudogene TRBV3-2) and TRBJ1-2, with unresolved D. Germline V gene lookup returns CDR1 LGHDT and CDR2 YNNKEL (reference sequence). The CDR3 loop spans 12 amino acids. V lost 1 base to trimming and J lost 7 bases, with 7 bases between them.

The chain couples TRBV5-6 to TRBJ2-7; 11 bases match TRBD1. There are 13 residues in the CDR3. Germline loops: CDR1 SGHDT, CDR2 YYEEEE. V shed 4 bases, J shed 7 bases, and the junction held 4 bases outside the gene matches. CDR3 sequence (DNA): TGTGCCAGCAGCGGACAGGGGGCAGGAGAGCAGTACTTC. Translation gives CASSGQGAGEQYF.

This sequence joins TRBV7-2 and TRBJ2-5, with 15 bases matching TRBD2. Germline loops: CDR1 SGHTA, CDR2 FQGNSA. V lost 2 bases, J lost 4 bases, and 2 bases stayed unmatched. The length of the CDR3 is 16 residues. The CDR3 DNA sequence: TGTGCCAGCAGCTTATGGACTAGCGGGAGGGGAGAGACCCAGTACTTC. This sequence encodes CASSLWTSGRGETQYF.

This clone appeared a single time. CDR3 loop: CSVRGAGGNYNEQFF. The CDR3 coding sequence is TGCAGCGTGAGGGGAGCGGGAGGGAATTACAATGAGCAGTTCTTC. The chain has TRBV29-1 and TRBJ2-1, with 10 positions matching TRBD2. V lost 6 bases, J lost 4 bases, and 9 bases stayed unmatched. The CDR3 is 15 amino acids. In germline, CDR1 is SQVTM, CDR2 ANQGSEA.

This clone occurred once. This chain uses TRBV20-1 with TRBJ1-6, with D perhaps TRBD1 (6 bases). This CDR3 region has 14 residues. Deletions cut 3 bases from V and 10 bases from J, with 16 bases between. Germline CDR1 and CDR2: DFQATT and SNEGSKA (reference sequence). The CDR3 nucleotides read TGCAGTGCTAGTCACGGCAGGGGTGAATCACCCCTCCACTTT. The encoded protein is CSASHGRGESPLHF.

The J gene is TRBJ2-2, the V gene TRBV13, with 9 positions matching TRBD1. The germline gives CDR1 PRHDT, CDR2 FYEKMQ (reference sequence). This CDR3 has 16 residues. Trimming cost V 5 bases and J 6 bases; bases outside gene matches: 10. The CDR3 nucleotides read TGTGCCAGCAGCCCGCCAGGGACAGGGTGGTCCGGGGAGCTGTTTTTT. Translation gives CASSPPGTGWSGELFF. The whole variable domain, filled in from reference TRBV13 and TRBJ2-2, reads AAGVIQSPRHLIKEKRETATLKCYPIPRHDTVYWYQQGPGQDPQFLISFYEKMQSDKGSIPDRFSAQQFSDYHSELNMSSLELGDSALYFCASSPPGTGWSGELFFGEGSRLTVL.

V is TRBV30 and J is TRBJ2-7; D gene uncertain. Between the trimmed V and J ends, which lost 1 base and 10 bases, there was a span of 11 bases. This CDR3 spans 11 amino acids. The germline V gene encodes CDR1 GTSNPN and CDR2 SVGIG (reference sequence). The CDR3 nucleotides read TGTGCCTGGAGTGGTCGACACCAACAGTACTTC. This sequence encodes CAWSGRHQQYF.

This clone has only one observation. The chain carries TRBV19 and TRBJ2-6; 10 bases match TRBD1. This CDR3 region has 17 residues. After removal of 6 bases from V and 2 bases from J, the junction contained 7 bases not matched to a gene. From germline, CDR1 is LNHDA and CDR2 SQIVND (reference sequence). The CDR3 DNA sequence: TGTGCCAGTAGCCCGGGGACAGGGGCTCCTGGGGCCAACGTCCTGACTTTC. Protein: CASSPGTGAPGANVLTF.

The chain is built from TRBV28 and TRBJ1-4, with D perhaps TRBD1 (5 bases). This CDR3 is 15 amino acids long. V was pared by 4 bases and J by 7 bases, with 16 bases between. The germline V gene has CDR1 MDHEN and CDR2 SYDVKM. The CDR3 nucleotides are TGTGCCAGCAGTTCGAACCTGGGGGGTGGTGAAAAACTGTTTTTT. This encodes CASSSNLGGGEKLFF. Full variable domain (rest looked up from reference TRBV28 and TRBJ1-4): DVKVTQSSRYLVKRTGEKVFLECVQDMDHENMFWYRQDPGLGLRLIYFSYDVKMKEKGDIPEGYSVSREKKERFSLILESASTNQTSMYLCASSSNLGGGEKLFFGSGTQLSVL.

The V call is TRBV2, the J call TRBJ2-3; TRBD2 agrees at 10 bases. This CDR3 spans 15 amino acids. The germline V gene encodes CDR1 SNHLY and CDR2 FYNNEI. The trim removed 5 bases at V and 4 bases at J, leaving 6 bases unmatched. CDR3 residues: CASSWLAGVPDTQYF. The CDR3 DNA follows: TGTGCCAGCAGTTGGCTAGCGGGAGTCCCAGATACGCAGTATTTT.

V gene TRBV10-3 combines with J gene TRBJ1-6; 7 nucleotides align to TRBD1. The CDR3 length is 16 residues. Germline values: CDR1 ENHRY, CDR2 SYGVKD. Trimming at V came to 3 bases and at J to 3 bases, leaving 5 bases not matched to a gene. CDR3 DNA sequence: TGTGCCATCAGTGAAGGGACAGATCTCTATAATTCACCCCTCCACTTT. It is translated as CAISEGTDLYNSPLHF.

The rearrangement joins TRBV29-1 to TRBJ1-2; D possibly corresponds to TRBD1 (5 bases). This CDR3 has 12 amino acids. The germline V gene has CDR1 SQVTM and CDR2 ANQGSEA. V lost 7 bases and J 3 bases, leaving 12 bases between the germline ends. The CDR3 reads CSAVQGDYGYTF. The CDR3 DNA follows: TGCAGCGCAGTGCAAGGGGACTATGGCTACACCTTC.

This sequence joins TRBV6-6 and TRBJ2-1; 8 bases align to TRBD1. The CDR3 sequence is 16 residues long. The germline V gene encodes CDR1 MNHNY and CDR2 SVGAGI (reference sequence). Unmatched junction bases numbered 8, after V lost 0 bases and J lost 7 bases. The CDR3 DNA reads as TGTGCCAGCAGTTACTCTACCGGGACAGGTCTAAATGAGCAGTTCTTC. Translating it yields CASSYSTGTGLNEQFF.

The V call is TRBV11-2, the J call TRBJ2-1, with TRBD2 matching over 8 bases. The CDR3 consists of 15 residues. V dropped 1 base and J dropped 10; count of bases not matched to a gene: 9. CDR1 is SGHAT and CDR2 is FQNNGV in the germline V gene. This chain's CDR3 is CASSLGTSGGSEQFF. The CDR3 bases are TGTGCCAGCAGCTTAGGAACTAGCGGAGGCAGCGAGCAGTTCTTC.